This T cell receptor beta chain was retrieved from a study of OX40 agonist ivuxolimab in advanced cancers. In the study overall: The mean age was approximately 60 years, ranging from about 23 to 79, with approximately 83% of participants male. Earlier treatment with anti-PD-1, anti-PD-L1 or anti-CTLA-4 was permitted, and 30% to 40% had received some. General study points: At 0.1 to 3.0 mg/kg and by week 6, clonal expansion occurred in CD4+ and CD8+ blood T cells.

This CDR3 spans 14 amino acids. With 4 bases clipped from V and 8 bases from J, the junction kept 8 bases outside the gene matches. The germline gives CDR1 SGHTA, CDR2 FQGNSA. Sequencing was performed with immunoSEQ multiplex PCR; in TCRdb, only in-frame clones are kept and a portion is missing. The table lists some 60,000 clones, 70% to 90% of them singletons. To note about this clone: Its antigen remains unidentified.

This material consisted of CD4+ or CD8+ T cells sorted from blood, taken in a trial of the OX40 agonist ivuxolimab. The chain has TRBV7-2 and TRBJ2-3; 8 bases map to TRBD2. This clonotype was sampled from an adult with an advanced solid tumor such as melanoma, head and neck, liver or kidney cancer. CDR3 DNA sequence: TGTGCCAGCAGCTCGGGACTAGATAGCGGTACGCAGTATTTT. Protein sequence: CASSSGLDSGTQYF.